What follows are 32 T cell receptor beta chains derived from one specimen sequenced in a study of cytomegalovirus exposure and HLA in healthy donors. It was with 60 Vbeta and 13 Jbeta primers that the PCR ran. Assay: immunoSEQ multiplex PCR; the TCRdb copy retains only in-frame clones and omits some. The profile covers some 160,000 clones, with around 77% appearing a single time and 2.4% taken by the ten largest. The sequenced sample consisted of PBMCs. The receptors were sampled from a man in his sixties in good health and CMV-seronegative.

J is TRBJ1-5 and V is TRBV28; 9 bases map to TRBD1. The ends lost 6 bases at V and 7 bases at J; junction bases unmatched: 13. CDR1 MDHEN and CDR2 SYDVKM come from the germline V gene. The CDR3 spans 16 residues. The CDR3 region is CASRLLQGANQQPQHF. As DNA, the CDR3 is TGTGCCAGCAGGTTGTTACAGGGGGCGAATCAGCAGCCCCAGCATTTT.

The chain carries TRBV20-1 and TRBJ2-1; perhaps TRBD1 as D (5 bases). V lost 2 bases, J lost 12 bases, and 11 bases lay in between. The CDR3 length is 11 residues. Germline V CDR1 and CDR2: DFQATT, SNEGSKA (reference sequence). The CDR3 loop is CSARITGAQFF. CDR3 coding DNA: TGCAGTGCTAGAATAACAGGAGCGCAGTTCTTC.

This chain uses TRBV28 with TRBJ1-5; a possible D gene is TRBD1 (5 bases). The V end was cut by 6 bases, the J end by 0 bases, with 15 bases between. CDR1 and CDR2 (germline): MDHEN, SYDVKM. CDR3 size: 16 residues. CDR3 in DNA: TGTGCCAGCAGCATTACAGGTTCTACTAGCAATCAGCCCCAGCATTTT. It specifies CASSITGSTSNQPQHF.

The genes are TRBV7-9 and TRBJ1-5; 12 bases fit TRBD1. The CDR3 has 15 amino acids. The junction had 5 bases not matched to a gene; V was cut back by 4 bases and J by 7 bases. Looked up from germline, CDR1 is SEHNR and CDR2 is FQNEAQ (reference sequence). Written as DNA, the CDR3 is TGTGCCAGCAGCTCCGGGACAGGGGGCAGACAGCCCCAGCATTTT. Its protein product is CASSSGTGGRQPQHF.

The CDR3 region is CAIRAGSPSYEQYF. The DNA of the CDR3 is TGTGCCATCAGGGCAGGGTCCCCCTCCTACGAGCAGTACTTC. The gene calls are TRBV10-3 and TRBJ2-7; D is possibly TRBD1 (5 bases). The CDR3 length is 14 residues. Trimming removed 6 bases from V and 0 bases from J, with 12 bases in between. Germline V lookup: CDR1 ENHRY, CDR2 SYGVKD.

This clone appeared once. This chain connects TRBV7-8 to TRBJ2-7, with TRBD1 matching over 8 bases. Germline V lookup: CDR1 SGHVS, CDR2 FQNEAQ. Unmatched junction bases numbered 9, after V lost 5 bases and J lost 0 bases. CDR3 length: 16 amino acids. The CDR3 reads CASSPRDRGISYEQYF. DNA of the CDR3: TGTGCCAGCAGCCCACGAGACAGGGGAATCTCCTACGAGCAGTACTTC.

The chain has TRBV6-5 and TRBJ2-1, with 11 nucleotides matching TRBD2. The CDR3 runs to 16 residues. Germline V lookup: CDR1 MNHEY, CDR2 SVGAGI. V shed 0 bases and J 6 bases; nucleotides not matched to a gene: 4. The CDR3 DNA reads TGTGCCAGCAGTTACTCGCTAGCGGGAGGAAGCAATGAGCAGTTCTTC. Translating it yields CASSYSLAGGSNEQFF.

This chain uses TRBV15 with TRBJ2-7; 7 bases align to TRBD2. V shed 0 bases and J 1 base; nucleotides not matched to a gene: 6. The CDR3 contains 16 residues. Germline loops: CDR1 LNHNV, CDR2 YYDKDF (reference sequence). The CDR3 DNA reads as TGTGCCACCAGCAGAGATCCGGGACTAAATTCCTACGAGCAGTACTTC. This translates into CATSRDPGLNSYEQYF.

This chain connects TRBV7-6 to TRBJ2-1, with TRBD2 matching over 8 bases. Germline loops: CDR1 SGHVS, CDR2 FNYEAQ. Trimming cost V 3 bases and J 8 bases; bases outside gene matches: 12. CDR3 length equals 16 residues. The CDR3 DNA is TGTGCCAGCAGCTTTAGAGGGTCGCGGGGGGAGGATGAGCAGTTCTTC. It encodes CASSFRGSRGEDEQFF.

This chain connects TRBV5-1 to TRBJ2-7; 8 bases map to TRBD2. CDR3 length: 14 residues. V shed 0 bases, J shed 5 bases, and the junction held 4 bases outside the gene matches. Germline lookup yields CDR1 SGHRS and CDR2 YFSETQ. Here the CDR3 DNA reads TGCGCCAGCAGCTTGGCCGGGGGGGCCCACGAGCAGTACTTC. This codes for CASSLAGGAHEQYF.

The rearrangement joins TRBV5-5 to TRBJ1-5; TRBD1 is a possible D gene (6 bases). Per the germline V gene, CDR1 is SGHKS and CDR2 is YYEKEE (reference sequence). V lost 5 bases, J lost 1 base, and 13 bases lay in between. This CDR3 contains 15 residues. DNA for the CDR3: TGTGCCAGCAGTCTTCTCGGACAGAGCAATCAGCCCCAGCATTTT. As protein: CASSLLGQSNQPQHF.

In nucleotides, the CDR3 is TGTGCCAGCTCACCACAGGTACTAGCGGGGTACAATGAGCAGTTCTTC. Amino acids: CASSPQVLAGYNEQFF. The V and J genes are TRBV18 and TRBJ2-1; 10 bases are a match to TRBD2. The CDR3 extends over 16 amino acids. V lost 1 base to trimming and J lost 4 bases; unmatched junction nucleotides: 4. CDR1 is KGHSH, CDR2 LQKENI, per germline.

This sequence joins TRBV19 and TRBJ2-7; TRBD2 might be the D (6 bases). This CDR3 has 13 residues. Between the trimmed V and J ends, which lost 5 bases and 3 bases, there was a span of 11 bases. The V gene's germline CDR1 is LNHDA and CDR2 SQIVND (reference sequence). The CDR3 here is CASSWDSNYEQYF. CDR3 DNA: TGTGCCAGTAGTTGGGACTCCAACTACGAGCAGTACTTC.

This rearrangement joins TRBV10-2 to TRBJ2-2; unclear D gene. The germline gives CDR1 WSHSY, CDR2 SAAADI. V was pared by 3 bases and J by 5 bases, with 13 bases between. The CDR3 has 15 residues. CDR3 sequence: CASSDGRRWTGELFF. In DNA, the CDR3 is TGCGCCAGCAGTGATGGCAGGCGCTGGACCGGGGAGCTGTTTTTT.

The V call is TRBV28, the J call TRBJ2-5, with TRBD2 matching 11 bases. V dropped 4 bases and J dropped 3; count of bases not matched to a gene: 10. CDR3 size: 17 residues. Germline V CDR1 and CDR2: MDHEN, SYDVKM. The CDR3 region has the DNA TGTGCCAGCAGTTCAACCTGGGAGACTAGCGGGAAAGAGACCCAGTACTTC. Its translation is CASSSTWETSGKETQYF.

This chain joins TRBV27 and TRBJ2-7; TRBD2 might be the D (5 bases). Trimming left V 4 bases short and J 0 bases short, with 10 bases between. Looked up from germline, CDR1 is MNHEY and CDR2 is SMNVEV (reference sequence). This CDR3 is 14 amino acids long. The CDR3 spells CASSWTGSSYEQYF. The CDR3 nucleotides read TGTGCCAGCAGTTGGACGGGGAGCTCCTACGAGCAGTACTTC.

The chain recombines TRBV11-2 with TRBJ1-4; TRBD1 matches at 7 bases. Germline CDR1 and CDR2: SGHAT and FQNNGV. With V trimmed by 4 bases and J by 0 bases, 8 bases remained unmatched. The CDR3 contains 17 residues. Here the CDR3 DNA reads TGTGCCAGCAGCTCATTGCCCCAGGGGGCAACTAATGAAAAACTGTTTTTT. Translating gives CASSSLPQGATNEKLFF.

CDR3 DNA: TGCGCCAGCAGCTCGAATGTACAGGGTAATGAGCAGTTCTTC. Its protein product is CASSSNVQGNEQFF. The chain employs TRBV5-1 and TRBJ2-1; possible D gene TRBD1, 6 bases. V shed 3 bases and J shed 7 bases, with 14 bases lying between them. There are 14 residues in the CDR3. The V gene's germline CDR1 is SGHRS and CDR2 YFSETQ.

In DNA, the CDR3 is TGTGCCATCAGTGGACGTGGCGACACGGATACGCAGTATTTT. Protein: CAISGRGDTDTQYF. The chain carries TRBV10-3 and TRBJ2-3; no clear D. The CDR3 covers 14 residues. From germline, CDR1 is ENHRY and CDR2 SYGVKD. V was cut by 4 bases and J by 6 bases, with 14 bases left in between.

This chain uses TRBV6-6 with TRBJ2-1; the match to TRBD2 covers 11 bases. The CDR3 contains 16 residues. Germline V gene sequence: CDR1 MNHNY, CDR2 SVGAGI (reference sequence). V dropped 7 bases and J dropped 7; count of bases not matched to a gene: 12. CDR3 region: CASNPRLAGIGNEQFF. CDR3 sequence (DNA): TGTGCCAGCAACCCTAGACTAGCGGGGATTGGGAATGAGCAGTTCTTC.

CDR3 loop: CASRLGGFNQPQHF. The CDR3 DNA reads TGTGCAAGTCGCTTAGGCGGGTTCAATCAGCCCCAGCATTTT. The V gene is TRBV12-2, the J gene TRBJ1-5. TRBV12-2 corresponds to a pseudogene. There are 14 residues in the CDR3.

This chain connects TRBV9 to TRBJ2-2; 7 positions agree with TRBD1. V lost 1 base to trimming and J lost 1 base; unmatched junction nucleotides: 4. Germline V gene data show CDR1 as SGDLS and CDR2 as YYNGEE. This CDR3 region has 16 residues. This chain's CDR3 is CASSVHSGGNTGELFF. CDR3 DNA sequence: TGTGCCAGCAGCGTACATTCAGGGGGGAACACCGGGGAGCTGTTTTTT. The full variable domain, rest sourced from reference TRBV9 and TRBJ2-2, is DSGVTQTPKHLITATGQRVTLRCSPRSGDLSVYWYQQSLDQGLQFLIQYYNGEERAKGNILERFSAQQFPDLHSELNLSSLELGDSALYFCASSVHSGGNTGELFFGEGSRLTVL.

This clone was found a few times. The V call is TRBV9, the J call TRBJ2-1; the D gene is possibly TRBD2 (5 bases). Trimming cost V 4 bases and J 0 bases, with 11 bases left between them. The germline CDR1 and CDR2 sequences are SGDLS and YYNGEE. The CDR3 is 15 residues long. The CDR3 nucleotides are TGTGCCAGCAGCCAACTAGATAGCTCCTACAATGAGCAGTTCTTC. The encoded protein is CASSQLDSSYNEQFF. Together with reference TRBV9 and TRBJ2-1, the CDR3 gives the full variable domain: DSGVTQTPKHLITATGQRVTLRCSPRSGDLSVYWYQQSLDQGLQFLIQYYNGEERAKGNILERFSAQQFPDLHSELNLSSLELGDSALYFCASSQLDSSYNEQFFGPGTRLTVL.

This clone has more than one count but fewer than ten. The genes are TRBV4-1 and TRBJ2-7; 13 bases agree with TRBD2. The germline gives CDR1 MGHRA, CDR2 YSYEKL. V was clipped by 4 bases and J by 3 bases; unmatched bases: 3. The CDR3 length is 15 residues. The CDR3 here is CASSLGLAGDYEQYF. CDR3 sequence (DNA): TGCGCCAGCAGCCTAGGACTAGCGGGAGACTACGAGCAGTACTTC.

This chain connects TRBV5-7 to TRBJ2-7, with 10 bases lining up with TRBD1. TRBV5-7 is filed as an ORF, its function uncertain. Unmatched junction bases numbered 6, after V lost 4 bases and J lost 5 bases. The CDR3 is made up of 14 amino acids. CDR3 DNA sequence: TGTGCCAGCAGCACCGGGACAGGGGTCCACGAGCAGTACTTC. This sequence encodes CASSTGTGVHEQYF.

The genes are TRBV7-9 and TRBJ2-3; D is ambiguous. This CDR3 region has 13 residues. V was shortened by 3 bases and J by 2 bases, with 6 bases between the two germline ends. The V gene's germline CDR1 is SEHNR and CDR2 FQNEAQ (reference sequence). The CDR3 reads CASSFELTDTQYF. DNA for the CDR3: TGTGCCAGCAGCTTTGAACTCACAGATACGCAGTATTTT.

This chain connects TRBV5-1 to TRBJ2-2, with D possibly matching TRBD1 (5 bases). Trimming shortened V by 4 bases and J by 4 bases, and 11 bases separated the two germline ends. This CDR3 is 14 amino acids long. The V gene's germline CDR1 is SGHRS and CDR2 YFSETQ. The CDR3 nucleotides read TGCGCCAGCAGCCCCGACAGAGCCACCGGGGAGCTGTTTTTT. It encodes CASSPDRATGELFF.

V and J are TRBV6-6 and TRBJ2-7; a possible D gene is TRBD2 (6 bases). CDR3 length: 12 amino acids. Germline CDR1 reads MNHNY; CDR2 reads SVGAGI (reference sequence). V was clipped by 4 bases and J by 4 bases, with 8 bases between them. In DNA, the CDR3 is TGTGCCAGCAGTTGGGCGGGGTACGAGCAGTACTTC. It codes for CASSWAGYEQYF.

The V and J genes are TRBV7-9 and TRBJ2-5, with a possible D match to TRBD1 (5 bases). Trimming removed 1 base at V and 1 base at J, with 7 bases between. Germline-derived CDR1 and CDR2 are SEHNR and FQNEAQ (reference sequence). The CDR3 is made up of 14 amino acids. CDR3 loop: CASSLGTTQETQYF. Here the CDR3 DNA reads TGTGCCAGCAGCTTAGGGACAACCCAAGAGACCCAGTACTTC.

The V call is TRBV7-2, the J call TRBJ2-5, with D perhaps TRBD1 (5 bases). CDR1 is SGHTA, CDR2 FQGNSA, per germline. The CDR3 consists of 15 residues. The V end lost 2 bases, the J end lost 3 bases, and 13 bases lay between the germline ends. The CDR3 DNA reads as TGTGCCAGCAGCTTAAGGGGCTCCTACGAAGAGACCCAGTACTTC. Translating it yields CASSLRGSYEETQYF.

The V call is TRBV4-1, the J call TRBJ2-1; D is perhaps TRBD2 (5 bases). CDR3 size: 14 residues. The germline CDR1 and CDR2 sequences are MGHRA and YSYEKL. V gave up 2 bases and J gave up 7 bases, with 12 bases separating them. The CDR3: CASSQRERGNEQFF. CDR3 in DNA: TGCGCCAGCAGCCAAAGGGAGAGAGGGAATGAGCAGTTCTTC.

A few counts support this clone. The rearrangement uses TRBV7-6 and TRBJ2-2, with D uncertain. The germline CDR1 and CDR2 sequences are SGHVS and FNYEAQ. The CDR3 has 14 amino acids. V gave up 1 base and J gave up 6 bases, with 9 bases separating them. In nucleotides, the CDR3 is TGTGCCAGCAGCTTAGTCCGCGGAGCCGGGGAGCTGTTTTTT. It is translated as CASSLVRGAGELFF.